This TCR beta chain was sequenced during a study of blood T cells in healthy people across ages. This clonotype has only one observation. The antigen remains unidentified. CDR3 length: 13 amino acids. V was clipped by 8 bases and J by 0 bases, with 14 bases between them. Germline CDR1 reads SQVTM; CDR2 reads ANQGSEA. Using a J-beta primer mix together with a sample-barcoded 5' primer, a second PCR was run for roughly 6 to 12 cycles. Each CDR3 protein gets one entry after TCRdb re-called the 5' RACE reads with MiXCR. This table has about 1.4 million distinct CDR3 sequences, roughly 64% appearing once. Every donor gave 8.5 to 10 milliliters of peripheral blood. Study-wide results and caveats: The fall in TCR beta diversity per million T cells was roughly linear with age.

This clonotype was obtained from a man aged 18 to 29 in good health. The material sequenced was blood. The chain has TRBV29-1 and TRBJ2-7; D remains unclear. CDR3 loop: CSFQGTSSYEQYF. The CDR3 DNA is TGCAGCTTCCAAGGTACATCCTCCTACGAGCAGTACTTC.